Below, 3 T cell receptor beta chains from the same sample are listed, as sequenced in a study of shared clonotypes between healthy human individuals. Produced via immunoSEQ multiplex PCR; TCRdb's table is partial and in-frame only. The table lists 2.5 million or so clones, more than 80% of them singletons. The sequenced sample consisted of naive CD4+ T cells sorted from blood. This sample's subset: CD45RA+ positively selected. Receptors were obtained from a man between 18 and 29 years old in good health.

The rearrangement uses TRBV6-5 and TRBJ1-5; weak D call: TRBD1 (5 bases). The V gene lost 6 bases and the J gene lost 11 bases, with 23 bases spanning the gap. The germline V gene encodes CDR1 MNHEY and CDR2 SVGAGI. CDR3 size: 15 residues. The CDR3 DNA follows: TGTGCCAGCAGACCCACGTGGGGCCCGGGGGTCTCCCAGCATTTT. Translation: CASRPTWGPGVSQHF.

This clone was seen just once. V and J are TRBV4-1 and TRBJ2-2, with 7 nucleotides matching TRBD2. This CDR3 comprises 16 residues. Losses at the gene ends were 1 base for V and 5 bases for J; bases not matched to a gene: 7. Germline loops: CDR1 MGHRA, CDR2 YSYEKL. Written as DNA, the CDR3 is TGCGCCAGCAGCCAAGGTACTAGCGAGGGAACCGGGGAGCTGTTTTTT. Translated: CASSQGTSEGTGELFF.

About this clone: Other DNA sequences from this sample encode an identical CDR3 as well. This sequence joins TRBV5-1 and TRBJ2-5, with a possible D match to TRBD1 (5 bases). Germline V lookup: CDR1 SGHRS, CDR2 YFSETQ. V was cut by 0 bases and J by 1 base, with 10 bases left in between. The CDR3 runs 15 residues. The CDR3 protein is CASSLAGQTQETQYF. The CDR3 DNA reads TGCGCCAGCAGCTTGGCAGGACAAACCCAAGAGACCCAGTACTTC.